What follows are 18 T cell receptor beta chains derived from one specimen sequenced in a study. Via MiXCR, TCRdb re-called the reads, giving one row per CDR3 protein. The sample yields over 14,000 distinct CDR3 sequences, around 30% seen once. What was sequenced was blood. The origin of the receptors is a human donor.

The chain carries TRBV20-1 and TRBJ2-5; the match to TRBD2 covers 7 bases. V gave up 2 bases and J gave up 4 bases; unmatched junction bases: 4. Germline V gene data show CDR1 as DFQATT and CDR2 as SNEGSKA (reference sequence). The CDR3 extends over 13 amino acids. The CDR3 protein is CSARYGRRETQYF. CDR3 DNA sequence: TGCAGTGCTAGATACGGGAGGAGAGAGACCCAGTACTTC.

This clonotype showed up just once. Just one base apart from a much larger clone, this may be a read error. The rearrangement uses TRBV6-2 or TRBV6-3 and TRBJ2-7; 11 bases are a match to TRBD1. Germline CDR1 is MNHEY and CDR2 is SVGEGT. The CDR3 has 16 amino acids. Trimming took 2 bases from V and 7 from J; bases not matched to a gene: 10. The CDR3 here is CASSYPGQGARSEQYF. The CDR3 bases are TGTGCCAGCAGTTACCCCGGACAGGGGGCTCGTAGTGAGCAGTACTTC.

This clonotype was seen repeatedly, ten times or more. The chain has TRBV4-3 and TRBJ1-1; perhaps TRBD1 as D (6 bases). Germline CDR1 and CDR2: LGHNA and YSLEER. The CDR3 has 18 residues. V lost 0 bases and J 6 bases, leaving 23 bases between the germline ends. The DNA of the CDR3 is TGCGCCAGCAGCCAAGATAACGACAGGATCGGACGAGGGGCTGAAGCTTTCTTT. Its protein product is CASSQDNDRIGRGAEAFF.

This sequence joins TRBV4-3 and TRBJ2-7, with TRBD2 matching over 7 bases. The CDR3 totals 16 residues. J was trimmed by 1 base and V by 0 bases; bases with no gene match: 6. CDR1 and CDR2 (germline): LGHNA, YSLEER. This CDR3 reads CASSQDKPSGSYEQYF. As DNA, the CDR3 is TGCGCCAGCAGCCAAGATAAACCTAGCGGATCCTACGAGCAGTACTTC.

Turning to this clonotype: A much more abundant neighbour one base away suggests this may be a read error. CDR3 nucleotides: TGTGCCACCAGCGAGTTGGGGAGGAAGTCCTACAATGAGCAGTTCTTC. Its translation: CATSELGRKSYNEQFF. The chain is built from TRBV14 and TRBJ2-1; possibly TRBD2 for D (6 bases). The length of the CDR3 is 16 residues. Germline loops: CDR1 SGHDN, CDR2 FVKESK.

This clonotype was found many times. CDR3 DNA sequence: TGTGCCAGCAGTTACTCCCGGACAGGCAGTTTGAACACTGAAGCTTTCTTT. Translation: CASSYSRTGSLNTEAFF. The chain links TRBV6-2 or TRBV6-3 to TRBJ1-1; 7 nucleotides line up with TRBD1. The CDR3 runs 17 residues. Germline CDR1 and CDR2: MNHEY and SVGEGT. Unmatched junction bases numbered 7, after V lost 0 bases and J lost 0 bases.

Points on this clonotype: A much larger clone differs by one base, so this may be a read error. The chain is built from TRBV4-2 and TRBJ2-7, with D tentatively TRBD2 (5 bases). Germline V gives CDR1 LGHNA, CDR2 YNFKEQ. The CDR3 length is 16 residues. Trimming stripped 2 bases from V and 3 bases from J, with 17 bases between. CDR3 residues: CASSQTLEGEGYEQYF. Written as DNA, the CDR3 is TGTGCCAGCAGCCAAACCCTAGAGGGTGAAGGCTACGAGCAGTACTTC.

Ten or more counts support this clonotype. The chain combines TRBV20-1 with TRBJ2-7, with a tentative D call TRBD1 (5 bases). The CDR3 is made up of 15 amino acids. Trimming pared 6 bases from V and 9 bases from J, leaving 27 bases between. Looked up from germline, CDR1 is DFQATT and CDR2 is SNEGSKA (reference sequence). The chain's CDR3 is CSATPSGRDVRGQYF. The CDR3 DNA is TGCAGTGCCACCCCTTCCGGCAGGGATGTACGTGGGCAGTACTTC.

This clonotype was seen a handful of times. The rearrangement joins TRBV29-1 to TRBJ1-4; a weak D match, TRBD1 (6 bases). Trimming stripped 5 bases from V and 7 bases from J, with 17 bases between. This CDR3 is built from 14 residues. In germline, CDR1 is SQVTM, CDR2 ANQGSEA. The CDR3 region has the DNA TGCAGCGTTCGTCCGGGGGGCGCAGGTGAAAAACTGTTTTTT. This encodes CSVRPGGAGEKLFF.

This clonotype has at least ten counts. The chain joins TRBV4-2 to TRBJ1-5; the D is unclear. The CDR3 length is 16 residues. Per the germline V gene, CDR1 is LGHNA and CDR2 is YNFKEQ. The ends were cut back, 3 bases at V and 1 base at J, with 13 bases in the middle. Here the CDR3 reads CASSQVPAGSNQPQHF. CDR3 DNA sequence: TGTGCCAGCAGCCAGGTGCCAGCGGGGAGCAATCAGCCCCAGCATTTT.

This sequence joins TRBV20-1 and TRBJ2-7, with 10 positions matching TRBD2. The length of the CDR3 is 17 residues. Germline V CDR1 and CDR2: DFQATT, SNEGSKA (reference sequence). V dropped 3 bases and J dropped 0; count of bases not matched to a gene: 11. For the CDR3, the DNA is TGCAGTGCTAGTTCGGCTAGCGGGAGTGGAGGCTCCTACGAGCAGTACTTC. Translated, it gives CSASSASGSGGSYEQYF.

Many counts were recorded for this clonotype. The chain employs TRBV29-1 and TRBJ2-1, with 7 bases matching TRBD1. The V gene end was trimmed by 7 bases and the J gene end by 0 bases; junction bases not matched to a gene: 9. CDR1 and CDR2 (germline): SQVTM, ANQGSEA. The CDR3 is 15 amino acids. The CDR3 sequence is CSAQGDMSSYNEQFF. As DNA, the CDR3 is TGCAGCGCTCAGGGGGATATGAGCTCCTACAATGAGCAGTTCTTC.

For this clonotype: The junction shows a germline mismatch at one end, possibly a read error. This chain connects TRBV11-2 to TRBJ2-7, with D unclear. Germline-derived CDR1 and CDR2 are SGHAT and FQNNGV. This CDR3 is built from 15 residues. The CDR3 DNA sequence: TGTGCCAGCAGCTTAGAATCGTCGGGCTCCTACGAGCAGCAGTTC. This encodes CASSLESSGSYEQQF.

A few counts support this clonotype. The chain joins TRBV15 to TRBJ2-7; D is unclear. The CDR3 is 14 residues long. In germline, CDR1 is LNHNV, CDR2 YYDKDF (reference sequence). Trimming shortened V by 0 bases and J by 3 bases, and 9 bases separated the two germline ends. DNA of the CDR3: TGTGCCACCAGCAGAGACACCGGTCGCTACGAGCAGTACTTC. It encodes CATSRDTGRYEQYF.

The chain links TRBV29-1 to TRBJ2-7, with a possible D match to TRBD2 (6 bases). Trimming stripped 6 bases from V and 5 bases from J, with 14 bases between. There are 12 residues in the CDR3. Germline V lookup: CDR1 SQVTM, CDR2 ANQGSEA. The CDR3 DNA reads as TGCAGCGTCCGCGATGGAGGGAACGAGCAGTACTTC. Protein: CSVRDGGNEQYF.

The J gene is TRBJ1-6, the V gene TRBV4-3; TRBD1 matches at 7 bases. V lost 4 bases and J lost 9; bases outside the gene matches: 3. The germline V gene encodes CDR1 LGHNA and CDR2 YSLEER. The CDR3 has 13 residues. CDR3 in amino acids: CASSRTGASPLHF. DNA of the CDR3: TGCGCCAGCAGCCGTACAGGGGCTTCACCCCTCCACTTT.

Relative to its sample, this clonotype is medium-sized. V is TRBV4-3 and J is TRBJ2-7; D is unclear. The CDR3 loop spans 16 amino acids. Trimming removed 1 base at V and 0 bases at J, with 13 bases between. The germline V gene encodes CDR1 LGHNA and CDR2 YSLEER. CDR3 in amino acids: CASSQGDRLDSYEQYF. CDR3 DNA: TGCGCCAGCAGCCAAGGGGATAGACTTGACTCCTACGAGCAGTACTTC.

This clonotype was observed at least ten times. The CDR3 region is CASSPFGQHATNEKLFF. The CDR3 DNA reads as TGTGCCAGCAGCCCCTTCGGACAGCATGCAACTAATGAAAAACTGTTTTTT. This chain connects TRBV4-2 to TRBJ1-4, with D possibly TRBD1 on 6 matching bases. The V gene's germline CDR1 is LGHNA and CDR2 YNFKEQ. The CDR3 length is 17 residues. Trimming pared 4 bases from V and 0 bases from J, leaving 15 bases between.